This entry concerns a single T cell receptor (beta chain). These data originate in a study of blood T cells in healthy people across ages. Per-sample yields of isolated PBMCs were at least 6 million. Alongside a J-beta primer mix, a sample-barcoded 5' primer served in a second PCR lasting about 7 to 11 cycles. TCRdb analysed the 5' RACE reads with MiXCR anew, one entry per CDR3 protein. The repertoire consists of 1.5 million to 2 million distinct CDR3 sequences, with 49% occurring once and the leading ten covering less than 2.5%. Per germline, CDR1 MNHEY and CDR2 SVGEGT. V lost 4 bases, J lost 2 bases, and 5 bases stayed unmatched. This CDR3 is built from 15 residues.

The J gene is TRBJ2-1, the V gene TRBV6-2 or TRBV6-3; 7 nucleotides agree with TRBD1. Sequencing was performed on blood. This TCR was sampled from a middle-aged woman in good health. In DNA form, the CDR3 reads TGTGCCAGCAGTTCTGAGACAGGGCCCTACAATGAGCAGTTCTTC. It yields the protein CASSSETGPYNEQFF.